This T cell receptor beta chain was retrieved from a study of blood T cell repertoires in COVID-19. Across the whole study: Whether acute or convalescent, the COVID-19 samples came from the United States, Italy and Spain. PBMCs, B-cell-depleted T cells, or T cells were the source of the cDNA or gDNA that made up the material.

Per the authors' pipeline: Reference gene primer amplification yielded estimated nucleated cell counts. Produced via immunoSEQ multiplex PCR; TCRdb's table is partial and in-frame only. V and J calls and clone size are those listed in that table; D and trimming were worked out from the DNA. The sample holds 35,000 to 45,000 clones, more than 70% seen once. The germline CDR1 and CDR2 sequences are WSHSY and SAAADI. CDR3 length: 16 residues. V lost 2 bases and J lost 5; bases outside the gene matches: 9. The chain couples TRBV10-2 to TRBJ1-1, with 9 bases identical to TRBD1. The TCR was taken from a man aged 55-75 years with acute or convalescent COVID-19. Sequences were obtained from peripheral blood. The CDR3 protein is CASSELGGQGFTEAFF. CDR3 bases: TGCGCCAGCAGTGAGCTAGGCGGACAGGGGTTTACTGAAGCTTTCTTT.